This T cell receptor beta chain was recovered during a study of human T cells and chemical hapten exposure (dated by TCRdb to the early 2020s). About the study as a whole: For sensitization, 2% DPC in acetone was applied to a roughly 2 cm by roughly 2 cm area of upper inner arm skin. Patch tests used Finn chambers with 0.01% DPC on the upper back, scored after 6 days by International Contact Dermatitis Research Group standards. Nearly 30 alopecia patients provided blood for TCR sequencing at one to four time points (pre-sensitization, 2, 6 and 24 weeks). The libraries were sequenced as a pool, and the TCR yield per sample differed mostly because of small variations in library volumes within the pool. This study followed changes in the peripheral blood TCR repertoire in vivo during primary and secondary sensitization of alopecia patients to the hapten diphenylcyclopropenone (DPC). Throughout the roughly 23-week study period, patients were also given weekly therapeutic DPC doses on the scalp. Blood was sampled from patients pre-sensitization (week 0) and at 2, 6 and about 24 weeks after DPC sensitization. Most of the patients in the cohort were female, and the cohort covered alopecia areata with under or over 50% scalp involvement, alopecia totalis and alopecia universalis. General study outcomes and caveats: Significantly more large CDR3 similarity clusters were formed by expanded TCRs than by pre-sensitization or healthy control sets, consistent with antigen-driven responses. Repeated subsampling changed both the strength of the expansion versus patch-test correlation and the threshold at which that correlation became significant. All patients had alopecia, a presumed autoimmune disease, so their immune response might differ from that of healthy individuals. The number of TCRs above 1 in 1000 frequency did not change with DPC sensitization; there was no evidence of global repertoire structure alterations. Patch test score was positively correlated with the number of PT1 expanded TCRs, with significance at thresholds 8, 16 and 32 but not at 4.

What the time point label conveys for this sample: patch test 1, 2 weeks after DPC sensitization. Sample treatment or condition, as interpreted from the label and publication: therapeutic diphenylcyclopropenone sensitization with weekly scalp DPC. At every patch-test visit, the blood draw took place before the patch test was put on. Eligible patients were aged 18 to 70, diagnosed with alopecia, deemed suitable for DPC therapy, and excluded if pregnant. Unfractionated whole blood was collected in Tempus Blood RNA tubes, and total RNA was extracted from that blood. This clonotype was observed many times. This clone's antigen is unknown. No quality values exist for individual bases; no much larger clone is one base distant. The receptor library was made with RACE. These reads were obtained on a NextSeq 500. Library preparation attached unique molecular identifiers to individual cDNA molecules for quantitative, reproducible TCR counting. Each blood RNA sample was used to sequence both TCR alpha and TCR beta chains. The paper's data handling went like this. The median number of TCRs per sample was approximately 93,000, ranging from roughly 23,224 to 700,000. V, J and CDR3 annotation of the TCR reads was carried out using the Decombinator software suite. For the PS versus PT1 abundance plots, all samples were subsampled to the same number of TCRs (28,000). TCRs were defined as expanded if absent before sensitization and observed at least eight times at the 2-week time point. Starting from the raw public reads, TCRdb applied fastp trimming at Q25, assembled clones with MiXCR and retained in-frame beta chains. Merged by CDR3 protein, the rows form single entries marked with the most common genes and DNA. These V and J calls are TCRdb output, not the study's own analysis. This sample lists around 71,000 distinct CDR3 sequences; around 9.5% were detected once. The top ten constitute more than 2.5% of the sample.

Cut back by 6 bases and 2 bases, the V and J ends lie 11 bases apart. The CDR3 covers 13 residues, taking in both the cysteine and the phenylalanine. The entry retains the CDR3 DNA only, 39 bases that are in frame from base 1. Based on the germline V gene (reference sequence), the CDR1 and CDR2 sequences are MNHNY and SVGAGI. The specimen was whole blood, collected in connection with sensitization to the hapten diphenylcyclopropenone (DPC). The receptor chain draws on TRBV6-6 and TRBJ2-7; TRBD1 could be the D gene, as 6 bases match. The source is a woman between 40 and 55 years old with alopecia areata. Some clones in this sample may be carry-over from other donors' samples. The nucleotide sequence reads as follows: TGTGCCAGCAGCCTCCAGGGGACCTACGAGCAGTACTTC. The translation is CASSLQGTYEQYF.